A single T cell receptor beta chain is shown here with its context. Antigen specificity is unknown. Donors showed nominal health when sampled, although they likely had unrecorded immune exposures. The data originate from a study of cytomegalovirus exposure and HLA in healthy donors. Study conclusions and caveats: Certain indistinguishable V segments, among them TRBV6-2 and TRBV6-3, were excluded.

Losses at the gene ends were 2 bases for V and 3 bases for J; bases not matched to a gene: 4. The CDR3 totals 16 residues. Per germline, CDR1 MNHNY and CDR2 SVGAGI (reference sequence). Primers included in the PCR were 60 Vbeta and 13 Jbeta primers. The method was immunoSEQ multiplex PCR; TCRdb's version includes in-frame clones alone and lacks a portion of them. The table records hundreds of thousands of clones, around 89% of them present only once. The sample comprised PBMCs. This sequence originates from a woman between 18 and 30 years old in good health and CMV-seronegative. The chain carries TRBV6-6 and TRBJ2-3; 11 nucleotides match TRBD2. The CDR3 region has the DNA TGTGCCAGCAGTTACCTTCTAGCGGGAGGTACAGATACGCAGTATTTT. Its protein product is CASSYLLAGGTDTQYF.